The clone carrying this T cell receptor (beta chain) was seen a handful of times. Its target is unknown. A template switching step contributed a universal primer site, while unique molecular identifiers were present in the cDNA. TCRdb processed the 5' RACE reads anew with MiXCR; each CDR3 protein has one entry. Here the sample spans 450,000 or so distinct CDR3 sequences, roughly 13% being singletons. The sample originates from a study of identical twins. Broader study findings: Sequences that were out-of-frame, alpha and twin-shared displayed an excess of low generation probability.

Trimming removed 0 bases from V and 3 bases from J; junction bases left unmatched: 6. The CDR3 is 17 amino acids. Looked up from germline, CDR1 is MGHRA and CDR2 is YSYEKL. The sample was also linked to a second study, of yellow fever vaccine responses in identical twins. This second study notes: Twins' T cell vaccine responses reportedly looked partly convergent, partly personalized.

Input material: CD4+ T cells sorted from blood. The clonotype was recovered from a woman aged 18-29 years in good health. V and J are TRBV4-1 and TRBJ2-1; the match to TRBD2 covers 9 bases. The CDR3 bases are TGCGCCAGCAGCCAAGACCTACTAGCGGGTTACTACAATGAGCAGTTCTTC. Translated: CASSQDLLAGYYNEQFF.